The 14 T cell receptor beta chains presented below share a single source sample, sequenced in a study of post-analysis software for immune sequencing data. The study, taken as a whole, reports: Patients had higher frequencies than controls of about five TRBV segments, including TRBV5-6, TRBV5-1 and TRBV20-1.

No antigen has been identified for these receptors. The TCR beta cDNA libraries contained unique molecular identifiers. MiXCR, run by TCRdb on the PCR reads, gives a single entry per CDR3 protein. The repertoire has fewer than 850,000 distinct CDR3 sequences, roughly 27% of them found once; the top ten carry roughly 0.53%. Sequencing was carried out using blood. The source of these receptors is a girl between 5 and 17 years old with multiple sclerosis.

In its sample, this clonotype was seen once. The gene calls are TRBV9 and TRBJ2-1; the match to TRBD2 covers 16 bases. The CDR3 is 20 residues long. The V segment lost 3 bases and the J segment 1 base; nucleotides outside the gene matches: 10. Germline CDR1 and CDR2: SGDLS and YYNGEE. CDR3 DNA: TGTGCCAGCAGCGCATCGGTGGGACTAGCGGGAGGGGGGTCCTACAATGAGCAGTTCTTC. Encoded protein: CASSASVGLAGGGSYNEQFF.

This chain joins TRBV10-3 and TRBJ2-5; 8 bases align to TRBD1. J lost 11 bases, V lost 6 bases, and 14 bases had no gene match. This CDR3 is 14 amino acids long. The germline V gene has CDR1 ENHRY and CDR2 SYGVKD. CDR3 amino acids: CAIRKDRALGEQYF. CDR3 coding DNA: TGTGCCATCAGGAAGGACAGGGCTCTGGGGGAGCAGTACTTC.

The CDR3 is CSALQRGGTTAGQPQHF. As DNA, the CDR3 is TGCAGTGCTCTCCAACGTGGAGGGACCACTGCGGGTCAGCCCCAGCATTTT. The rearrangement uses TRBV20-1 and TRBJ1-5, with TRBD1 as a possible D gene (5 bases). The germline CDR1 and CDR2 sequences are DFQATT and SNEGSKA (reference sequence). The CDR3 runs 17 residues. The V gene lost 5 bases and the J gene lost 6 bases, with 26 bases spanning the gap.

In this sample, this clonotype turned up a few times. CDR3 residues: CASSSQTPGQSRGEQFF. CDR3 DNA sequence: TGTGCCAGCAGCTCTCAAACTCCGGGACAGTCAAGGGGTGAGCAGTTCTTC. The genes are TRBV3-1 and TRBJ2-1; 7 bases match TRBD1. The junction had 19 bases not matched to a gene; V was cut back by 5 bases and J by 9 bases. CDR3 length equals 17 residues. Germline V CDR1 and CDR2: LGHDT, YNNKEL (reference sequence).

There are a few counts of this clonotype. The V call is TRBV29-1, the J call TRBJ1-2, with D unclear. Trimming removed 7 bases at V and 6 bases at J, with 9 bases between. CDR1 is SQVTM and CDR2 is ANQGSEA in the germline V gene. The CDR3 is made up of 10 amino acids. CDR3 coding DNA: TGCAGCGCCTACAGTGATGGCTACACCTTC. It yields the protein CSAYSDGYTF.

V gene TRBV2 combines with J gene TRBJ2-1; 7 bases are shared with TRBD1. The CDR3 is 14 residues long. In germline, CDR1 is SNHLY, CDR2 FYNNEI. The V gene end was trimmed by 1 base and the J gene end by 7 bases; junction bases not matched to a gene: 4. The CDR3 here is CASSEDDRENEQFF. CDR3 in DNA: TGTGCCAGCAGTGAAGACGACAGGGAGAATGAGCAGTTCTTC. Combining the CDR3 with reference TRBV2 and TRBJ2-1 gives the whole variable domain EPEVTQTPSHQVTQMGQEVILRCVPISNHLYFYWYRQILGQKVEFLVSFYNNEISEKSEIFDDQFSVERPDGSNFTLKIRSTKLEDSAMYFCASSEDDRENEQFFGPGTRLTVL.

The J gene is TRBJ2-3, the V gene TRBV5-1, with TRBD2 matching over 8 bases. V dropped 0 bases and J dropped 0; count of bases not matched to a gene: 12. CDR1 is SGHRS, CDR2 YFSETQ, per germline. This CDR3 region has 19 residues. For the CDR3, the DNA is TGCGCCAGCAGCTTGGATCCTAGCGGGTGGGCAACTAGCACAGATACGCAGTATTTT. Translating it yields CASSLDPSGWATSTDTQYF. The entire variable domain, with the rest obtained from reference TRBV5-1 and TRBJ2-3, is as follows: KAGVTQTPRYLIKTRGQQVTLSCSPISGHRSVSWYQQTPGQGLQFLFEYFSETQRNKGNFPGRFSGRQFSNSRSEMNVSTLELGDSALYLCASSLDPSGWATSTDTQYFGPGTRLTVL.

The CDR3 reads CASSRQGYKHEQFF. The CDR3 nucleotides read TGTGCCAGCAGTCGACAGGGGTACAAGCATGAGCAGTTCTTC. V and J are TRBV12-3 or TRBV12-4 and TRBJ2-1; TRBD1 matches 8 bases. The CDR3 length is 14 residues. The J segment lost 8 bases and the V segment lost 5 bases, leaving 8 bases of the junction unmatched.

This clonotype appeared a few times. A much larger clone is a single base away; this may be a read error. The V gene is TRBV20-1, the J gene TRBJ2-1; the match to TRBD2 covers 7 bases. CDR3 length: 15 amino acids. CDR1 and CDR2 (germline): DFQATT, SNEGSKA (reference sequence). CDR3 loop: CSARPLIRRENEQVF. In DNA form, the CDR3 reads TGCAGTGCTAGGCCCCTAATCAGGCGGGAGAATGAGCAGGTCTTC.

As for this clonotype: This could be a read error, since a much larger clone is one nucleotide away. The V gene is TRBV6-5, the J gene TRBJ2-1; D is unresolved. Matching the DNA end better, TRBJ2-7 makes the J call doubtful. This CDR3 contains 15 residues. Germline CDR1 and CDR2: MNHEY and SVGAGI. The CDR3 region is CASSLHGSSYNEQYF. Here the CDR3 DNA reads TGTGCCAGCAGTTTACACGGAAGCTCCTACAATGAGCAGTACTTC.

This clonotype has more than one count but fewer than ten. The CDR3 loop is CASSPQGASPLHF. CDR3 nucleotides: TGTGCCAGCAGCCCACAGGGGGCTTCACCCCTCCACTTT. The chain recombines TRBV14 with TRBJ1-6; 9 bases agree with TRBD1. CDR1 and CDR2 from the germline V gene are SGHDN and FVKESK. V shed 4 bases and J 9 bases; nucleotides not matched to a gene: 1. The CDR3 has 13 residues.

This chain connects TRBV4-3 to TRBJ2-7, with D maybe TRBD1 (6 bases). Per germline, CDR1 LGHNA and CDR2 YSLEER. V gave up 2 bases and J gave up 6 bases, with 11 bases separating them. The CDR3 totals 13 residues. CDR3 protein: CASSQLQGFEQYF. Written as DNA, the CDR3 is TGCGCCAGCAGCCAACTTCAGGGGTTCGAGCAGTACTTC.

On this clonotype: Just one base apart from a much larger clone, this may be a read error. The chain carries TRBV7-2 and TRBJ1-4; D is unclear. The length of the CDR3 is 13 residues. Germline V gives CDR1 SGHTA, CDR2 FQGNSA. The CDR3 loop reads CASSPRRREKRFF. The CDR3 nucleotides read TGTGCCAGCAGCCCCAGGAGGCGGGAAAAACGGTTTTTT.

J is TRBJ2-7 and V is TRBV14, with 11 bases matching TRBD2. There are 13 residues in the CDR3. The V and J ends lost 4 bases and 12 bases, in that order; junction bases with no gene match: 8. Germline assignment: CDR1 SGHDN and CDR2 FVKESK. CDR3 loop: CASSPVLAGALYF. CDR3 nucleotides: TGTGCCAGCAGCCCCGTACTAGCGGGAGCTTTGTACTTC.